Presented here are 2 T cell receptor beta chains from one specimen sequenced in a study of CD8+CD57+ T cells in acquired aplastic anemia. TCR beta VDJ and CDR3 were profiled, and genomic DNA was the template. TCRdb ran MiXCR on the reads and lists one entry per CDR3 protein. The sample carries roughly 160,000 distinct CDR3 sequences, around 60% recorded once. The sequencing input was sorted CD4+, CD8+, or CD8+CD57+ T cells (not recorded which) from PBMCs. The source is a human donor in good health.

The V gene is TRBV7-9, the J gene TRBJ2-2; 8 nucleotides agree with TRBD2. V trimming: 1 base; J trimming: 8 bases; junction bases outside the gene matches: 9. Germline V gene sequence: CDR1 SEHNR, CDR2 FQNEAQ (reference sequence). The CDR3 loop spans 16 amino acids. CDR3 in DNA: TGTGCCAGCAGCTTAGAAGCGGGGGCCCCTTGGGGGGAGCTGTTTTTT. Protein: CASSLEAGAPWGELFF. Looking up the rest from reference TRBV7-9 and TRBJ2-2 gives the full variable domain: DTGVSQNPRHKITKRGQNVTFRCDPISEHNRLYWYRQTLGQGPEFLTYFQNEAQLEKSRLLSDRFSAERPKGSFSTLEIQRTEQGDSAMYLCASSLEAGAPWGELFFGEGSRLTVL.

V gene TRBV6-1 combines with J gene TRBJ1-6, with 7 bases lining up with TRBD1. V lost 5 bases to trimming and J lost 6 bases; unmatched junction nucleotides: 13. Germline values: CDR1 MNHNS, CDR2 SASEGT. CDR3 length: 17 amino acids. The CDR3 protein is CASSYVGTGAVNSPLHF. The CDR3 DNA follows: TGTGCCAGCAGTTACGTTGGCACAGGGGCCGTTAATTCACCCCTCCACTTT.